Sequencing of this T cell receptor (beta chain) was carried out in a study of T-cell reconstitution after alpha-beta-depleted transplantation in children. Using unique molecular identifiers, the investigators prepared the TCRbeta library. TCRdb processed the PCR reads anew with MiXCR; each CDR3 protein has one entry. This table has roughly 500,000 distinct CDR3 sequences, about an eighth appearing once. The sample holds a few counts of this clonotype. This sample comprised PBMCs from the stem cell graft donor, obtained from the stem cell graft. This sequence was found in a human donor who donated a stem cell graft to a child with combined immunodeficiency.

As DNA, the CDR3 is TGTGCCAGCAGCTTGTACCCAAGTGAAAAACTGTTTTTT. Amino acid sequence: CASSLYPSEKLFF. The gene calls are TRBV7-2 and TRBJ1-4; D unresolved. The CDR3 is 13 residues long. Germline CDR1 is SGHTA and CDR2 is FQGNSA. Deletions cut 3 bases from V and 7 bases from J, with 9 bases between.